One sample yielded the 30 T cell receptor beta chains listed below, sequenced in a study of patients and donors after allogeneic stem cell transplantation. TCRdb re-analysed the RT-PCR reads in MiXCR, keeping a single row per CDR3 protein. The data contain 900,000 to 1,000,000 distinct CDR3 sequences, approximately 18% of them seen just once; the ten biggest clones take up under 6.5%. Sequences were obtained from blood, either unsorted or a sorted T cell fraction (not recorded which). The receptors were gathered from a human donor who was either an allogeneic HSCT recipient or a stem cell or donor lymphocyte infusion donor (not recorded which). It is not recorded whose cells these are; they may come from a transplant donor.

The chain carries TRBV4-3 and TRBJ1-2; 8 nucleotides line up with TRBD1. The CDR3 has 16 residues. V gave up 1 base and J gave up 3 bases; unmatched junction bases: 7. CDR1 is LGHNA and CDR2 is YSLEER in the germline V gene. CDR3 DNA: TGCGCCAGCAGCCAAGTCGGTCAGGGGGCCTACTATGGCTACACCTTC. This codes for CASSQVGQGAYYGYTF.

The chain uses TRBV20-1 and TRBJ2-7; tentatively, D is TRBD1 or TRBD2 (5 bases each). Germline-derived CDR1 and CDR2 are DFQATT and SNEGSKA (reference sequence). The CDR3 covers 12 residues. The V and J ends lost 0 bases and 6 bases respectively, with 9 bases between them. CDR3 DNA sequence: TGCAGTGCTAGAGATGAGGGGCGCGAGCAGTACTTC. Translating it yields CSARDEGREQYF.

This clonotype was picked up a small number of times. The chain joins TRBV5-1 to TRBJ1-1; perhaps TRBD1 as D (5 bases). This CDR3 is 15 amino acids long. Germline V gene data show CDR1 as SGHRS and CDR2 as YFSETQ. Trimming took off 0 bases at V and 5 bases at J, with 14 bases between the two ends. Here the CDR3 DNA reads TGCGCCAGCAGCTTGGGGGGCAGGGAGGGAACTGAAGCTTTCTTT. Amino acid sequence: CASSLGGREGTEAFF. The whole variable domain, filled in from reference TRBV5-1 and TRBJ1-1, reads KAGVTQTPRYLIKTRGQQVTLSCSPISGHRSVSWYQQTPGQGLQFLFEYFSETQRNKGNFPGRFSGRQFSNSRSEMNVSTLELGDSALYLCASSLGGREGTEAFFGQGTRLTVV.

The sample holds a few counts of this clonotype. The chain employs TRBV12-3 or TRBV12-4 and TRBJ2-1; TRBD2 matches 7 bases. V was clipped by 0 bases and J by 2 bases; unmatched bases: 7. The CDR3 runs to 17 residues. The chain's CDR3 is CASSLARLAGAYNEQFF. In nucleotides, the CDR3 is TGTGCCAGCAGTTTAGCGCGGTTGGCGGGGGCCTACAATGAGCAGTTCTTC.

The V call is TRBV6-2 or TRBV6-3, the J call TRBJ1-1, with 10 bases lining up with TRBD1. The CDR3 spans 15 residues. Per the germline V gene, CDR1 is MNHEY and CDR2 is SVGEGT. V gave up 6 bases and J gave up 6 bases; unmatched junction bases: 10. The CDR3 region is CASRPSRDRGSEAFF. DNA of the CDR3: TGTGCCAGCAGACCATCCCGGGACAGGGGTTCTGAAGCTTTCTTT.

The CDR3 DNA reads TGTGCCAGCAGCGCCAGACAGGGGCCCACTGAAGCTTTCTTT. The encoded protein is CASSARQGPTEAFF. V gene TRBV9 combines with J gene TRBJ1-1; 8 bases line up with TRBD1. CDR3 size: 14 residues. CDR1 is SGDLS and CDR2 is YYNGEE in the germline V gene. Germline trimming cut 3 bases from V and 4 bases from J; bases unmatched to any gene: 5.

This clonotype was picked up a small number of times. The genes are TRBV18 and TRBJ1-3; TRBD1 might be the D (5 bases). The V gene lost 3 bases and the J gene lost 0 bases, with 12 bases spanning the gap. From germline, CDR1 is KGHSH and CDR2 LQKENI. CDR3 size: 16 residues. CDR3 bases: TGTGCCAGCTCACCGCAACAGGTCCGCTCTGGAAACACCATATATTTT. Encoded protein: CASSPQQVRSGNTIYF.

This clonotype appeared a few times. This chain links TRBV5-8 with TRBJ2-1; 8 bases are a match to TRBD1. Trimming at V came to 0 bases and at J to 6 bases, leaving 5 bases not matched to a gene. The CDR3 loop spans 15 amino acids. Per germline, CDR1 SGHTS and CDR2 YDEGEE. The chain's CDR3 is CASSLDQGAVNEQFF. DNA for the CDR3: TGTGCCAGCAGCTTGGATCAGGGGGCGGTCAATGAGCAGTTCTTC. Variable domain in full (rest from reference TRBV5-8 and TRBJ2-1): EAGVTQSPTHLIKTRGQQATLRCSPISGHTSVYWYQQALGLGLQFLLWYDEGEERNRGNFPPRFSGRQFPNYSSELNVNALELEDSALYLCASSLDQGAVNEQFFGPGTRLTVL.

This chain uses TRBV3-1 with TRBJ2-7; D gene unclear. This CDR3 spans 14 amino acids. Trimming shortened V by 4 bases and J by 2 bases, and 12 bases separated the two germline ends. Germline CDR1 LGHDT, CDR2 YNNKEL (reference sequence). The CDR3 bases are TGTGCCAGCAGCCTGAACCACCCAACCTACGAGCAGTACTTC. Protein product: CASSLNHPTYEQYF.

This chain joins TRBV20-1 and TRBJ2-4; TRBD2 agrees at 7 bases. The length of the CDR3 is 15 residues. V shed 5 bases, J shed 7 bases, and the junction held 14 bases outside the gene matches. Germline CDR1 is DFQATT and CDR2 is SNEGSKA (reference sequence). CDR3 sequence (DNA): TGCAGTGCTGTCCCCCACTCCGCCGGGAGGAACATTCAGTACTTC. This sequence encodes CSAVPHSAGRNIQYF.

V usage is TRBV3-1 and J usage is TRBJ2-7, with 12 nucleotides matching TRBD2. This CDR3 has 16 residues. V shed 4 bases and J 1 base; nucleotides not matched to a gene: 5. In germline, CDR1 is LGHDT, CDR2 YNNKEL (reference sequence). The CDR3 here is CASSRGLAGTSYEQYF. The CDR3 coding sequence is TGTGCCAGCAGCCGGGGACTAGCGGGCACATCCTACGAGCAGTACTTC.

This clonotype was seen only a few times. The chain has TRBV20-1 and TRBJ2-7; D call uncertain. The germline gives CDR1 DFQATT, CDR2 SNEGSKA (reference sequence). The CDR3 length is 15 residues. Deletions cut 0 bases from V and 0 bases from J, with 12 bases between. For the CDR3, the DNA is TGCAGTGCTAGAGATTGGGCAAGCAGCTCCTACGAGCAGTACTTC. Translated, it gives CSARDWASSSYEQYF.

The chain is built from TRBV20-1 and TRBJ1-5; 9 bases match TRBD1. Germline V gene lookup returns CDR1 DFQATT and CDR2 SNEGSKA (reference sequence). The CDR3 has 20 amino acids. V lost 5 bases, J lost 0 bases, and 20 bases stayed unmatched. This chain's CDR3 is CSAQQSGTGRMGISNQPQHF. The DNA of the CDR3 is TGCAGTGCTCAACAGTCCGGGACAGGGAGAATGGGGATTAGCAATCAGCCCCAGCATTTT.

This clonotype came up a few times. This chain uses TRBV29-1 with TRBJ2-7; 8 bases are a match to TRBD2. This CDR3 contains 12 residues. V lost 7 bases and J lost 7; bases outside the gene matches: 9. Looked up from germline, CDR1 is SQVTM and CDR2 is ANQGSEA. The CDR3 loop is CSAALAGFEQYF. Here the CDR3 DNA reads TGCAGCGCCGCTCTAGCGGGTTTTGAGCAGTACTTC.

This clonotype was observed a handful of times. The J gene is TRBJ2-7, the V gene TRBV6-2 or TRBV6-3; maybe TRBD2 (6 bases). The CDR3 extends over 15 amino acids. Germline CDR1 reads MNHEY; CDR2 reads SVGEGT. V lost 1 base and J lost 0, with 10 bases in between. CDR3 protein: CASSYWGDPSYEQYF. Written as DNA, the CDR3 is TGTGCCAGCAGTTACTGGGGGGACCCCTCCTACGAGCAGTACTTC.

The chain employs TRBV7-6 and TRBJ2-7; the match to TRBD2 covers 10 bases. Trimming cost V 4 bases and J 7 bases; bases outside gene matches: 10. CDR3 size: 15 residues. CDR1 is SGHVS, CDR2 FNYEAQ, per germline. Here the CDR3 DNA reads TGTGCCAGCAGCTCCCTAGCGGGGGCGCCTACGGAGCAGTACTTC. It yields the protein CASSSLAGAPTEQYF.

This clonotype was detected a few times. The chain recombines TRBV7-2 with TRBJ1-2; D remains ambiguous. Trimming removed 3 bases at V and 7 bases at J, with 12 bases between. The germline V gene encodes CDR1 SGHTA and CDR2 FQGNSA. The CDR3 length is 13 residues. DNA of the CDR3: TGTGCCAGCAGCTTCCCCGGGGTTTCTGGCTACACCTTC. It encodes CASSFPGVSGYTF. Complete variable domain (other parts from reference TRBV7-2 and TRBJ1-2): GAGVSQSPSNKVTEKGKDVELRCDPISGHTALYWYRQSLGQGLEFLIYFQGNSAPDKSGLPSDRFSAERTGGSVSTLTIQRTQQEDSAVYLCASSFPGVSGYTFGSGTRLTVV.

This clonotype was found a few times. V usage is TRBV5-1 and J usage is TRBJ1-6; the match to TRBD1 covers 9 bases. V lost 1 base and J lost 10; bases outside the gene matches: 9. CDR1 and CDR2 from the germline V gene are SGHRS and YFSETQ. The length of the CDR3 is 16 residues. CDR3 protein: CASSLIATGGGSPLHF. DNA of the CDR3: TGCGCCAGCAGCTTGATTGCAACAGGGGGCGGATCACCCCTCCACTTT.

V gene TRBV12-3 or TRBV12-4 combines with J gene TRBJ1-5; 9 nucleotides line up with TRBD1. Trimming removed 4 bases from V and 7 bases from J; junction bases left unmatched: 8. The CDR3 totals 15 residues. CDR3 residues: CASSSRDRVKQPQHF. CDR3 nucleotide sequence: TGTGCCAGCAGTTCCCGGGACAGGGTTAAGCAGCCCCAGCATTTT.

This chain uses TRBV12-3 or TRBV12-4 with TRBJ1-6; tentative D call: TRBD1 (5 bases). CDR3 size: 18 residues. Between the trimmed V and J ends, which lost 3 bases and 3 bases, there was a span of 18 bases. In nucleotides, the CDR3 is TGTGCCAGCAGTTTGGACCGGGGCGAGACGGGCTATAATTCACCCCTCCACTTT. This encodes CASSLDRGETGYNSPLHF.

At least ten counts were recorded for this clonotype. The chain couples TRBV29-1 to TRBJ1-4, with D uncertain. Germline CDR1 and CDR2: SQVTM and ANQGSEA. Deletions cut 4 bases from V and 7 bases from J, with 22 bases between. This CDR3 has 16 residues. CDR3 DNA: TGCAGCGTTGTCGGCTTGTTGGGTCAAGTCCCTGAAAAACTGTTTTTT. Translating gives CSVVGLLGQVPEKLFF. Full variable domain (rest looked up from reference TRBV29-1 and TRBJ1-4): SAVISQKPSRDICQRGTSLTIQCQVDSQVTMMFWYRQQPGQSLTLIATANQGSEATYESGFVIDKFPISRPNLTFSTLTVSNMSPEDSSIYLCSVVGLLGQVPEKLFFGSGTQLSVL.

The V call is TRBV7-2, the J call TRBJ1-5, with D tentatively TRBD1 (5 bases). Germline lookup yields CDR1 SGHTA and CDR2 FQGNSA. The CDR3 is 15 residues long. The germline V and J ends were trimmed by 0 bases and 3 bases, with 9 bases remaining between them. The CDR3 region is CASSLADRFNQPQHF. The CDR3 region has the DNA TGTGCCAGCAGCTTAGCTGACAGATTCAATCAGCCCCAGCATTTT.

This clonotype was seen more than once but under ten times. This rearrangement joins TRBV11-1 to TRBJ2-1; 9 nucleotides agree with TRBD1. The CDR3 extends over 18 amino acids. Germline V gene lookup returns CDR1 SGHAT and CDR2 FQDESV (reference sequence). Trimming removed 3 bases from V and 3 bases from J; junction bases left unmatched: 12. The CDR3: CASSLTGKDRGHYNEQFF. The CDR3 DNA reads as TGTGCCAGCAGCTTGACCGGAAAGGACAGGGGACACTACAATGAGCAGTTCTTC.

This clonotype has a handful of counts. The gene calls are TRBV29-1 and TRBJ1-2; weak D call: TRBD1 (5 bases). CDR3 length: 13 residues. CDR1 is SQVTM, CDR2 ANQGSEA, per germline. Trimming took off 2 bases at V and 7 bases at J, with 14 bases between the two ends. CDR3 nucleotides: TGCAGCGTTGAATCGGGGCCCGCCGCTGGCTACACCTTC. The encoded protein is CSVESGPAAGYTF.

In this sample, this clonotype turned up a few times. The chain combines TRBV5-1 with TRBJ2-3; perhaps TRBD2 as D (6 bases). CDR1 SGHRS and CDR2 YFSETQ come from the germline V gene. V was clipped by 5 bases and J by 5 bases, with 18 bases between them. The CDR3 extends over 15 amino acids. Written as DNA, the CDR3 is TGCGCCAGCAGTCTGGGGGGAACACACCGAGATACGCAGTATTTT. Encoded protein: CASSLGGTHRDTQYF.

This clonotype was counted between two and nine times. The chain has TRBV4-1 and TRBJ1-2, with a weak D call TRBD1 (5 bases). There are 14 residues in the CDR3. Per germline, CDR1 MGHRA and CDR2 YSYEKL. Trimming took off 1 base at V and 7 bases at J, with 13 bases between the two ends. The CDR3 DNA reads as TGCGCCAGCAGCCAAGCTTTAGGGGAGGCTGGCTACACCTTC. This encodes CASSQALGEAGYTF.

This chain connects TRBV5-1 to TRBJ2-4, with a possible D match to TRBD1 (8 bases). V dropped 0 bases and J dropped 2 bases, with 18 bases sitting between them. The CDR3 loop spans 18 amino acids. Germline V gene lookup returns CDR1 SGHRS and CDR2 YFSETQ. CDR3 sequence: CASSLGTGTTVSKNIQYF. The CDR3 nucleotides are TGCGCCAGCAGCTTGGGGACAGGGACTACCGTCTCCAAAAACATTCAGTACTTC.

The chain carries TRBV3-1 and TRBJ1-3; no reliable D call. The CDR3 consists of 19 residues. The germline V gene encodes CDR1 LGHDT and CDR2 YNNKEL (reference sequence). Trimming removed 4 bases from V and 0 bases from J, with 22 bases in between. The CDR3 reads CASSLLPGFQMSSGNTIYF. CDR3 sequence (DNA): TGTGCCAGCAGCCTACTCCCGGGATTCCAAATGAGCTCTGGAAACACCATATATTTT.

This sequence joins TRBV7-9 and TRBJ2-7, with 7 bases lining up with TRBD1. The CDR3 runs to 14 residues. Per the germline V gene, CDR1 is SEHNR and CDR2 is FQNEAQ (reference sequence). V trimming: 5 bases; J trimming: 1 base; junction bases outside the gene matches: 5. The chain's CDR3 is CASSVRDSSYEQYF. DNA for the CDR3: TGTGCCAGCAGCGTAAGGGACAGTTCCTACGAGCAGTACTTC.

This clonotype was found a few times. V gene TRBV6-1 combines with J gene TRBJ1-6, with TRBD1 matching 10 bases. This CDR3 region has 15 residues. The V gene end was trimmed by 5 bases and the J gene end by 5 bases; junction bases not matched to a gene: 3. CDR1 is MNHNS, CDR2 SASEGT, per germline. The CDR3, as DNA: TGTGCCAGCAGTAAAGGACAGGGGGATAATTCACCCCTCCACTTT. It translates to CASSKGQGDNSPLHF.